The rows below give T cell receptor beta chains drawn from one sample of a study of cytomegalovirus exposure and HLA in healthy donors. Sequencing used immunoSEQ multiplex PCR; TCRdb keeps in-frame clones, though not all of them. The profile shows about 120,000 clones, approximately 85% of them singletons. The sequenced sample was PBMCs. The receptors shown here come from a male donor in good health and CMV-seropositive. CDR3s include the opening cysteine and the closing phenylalanine or tryptophan. Fields, in order: J gene, clone size, D gene, V gene, CDR3 protein, CDR3 DNA. D genes are given only for firm matches. The size field is filled for only some rows; it gives once, few, many or a size class.

>TRBJ2-3|once|.|TRBV5-8
CASSLHPGWDTQYF
TGTGCCAGCAGCTTGCACCCAGGCTGGGATACGCAGTATTTT
>TRBJ2-3|once|TRBD2|TRBV19
CASSTLAGGPSDTQYF
TGTGCCAGTAGTACACTAGCGGGAGGGCCATCAGATACGCAGTATTTT
>TRBJ2-7|.|TRBD2|TRBV5-4
CASSIFGGSIEQYF
TGTGCCAGCAGCATCTTTGGCGGGAGTATTGAGCAGTACTTC
>TRBJ1-5|.|.|TRBV7-2
CASSKTGQGNQPQHF
TGTGCCAGCAGCAAAACAGGGCAGGGCAATCAGCCCCAGCATTTT
>TRBJ2-7|.|TRBD1|TRBV18
CASSPGQGPYEQYF
TGTGCCAGCTCACCGGGACAGGGACCTTACGAGCAGTACTTC
>TRBJ2-7|once|.|TRBV28
CASSSWTEPPYEQYF
TGTGCCAGCAGTTCGTGGACAGAACCACCCTACGAGCAGTACTTC
>TRBJ1-2|few|TRBD1|TRBV7-3
CASSPHSGTGGGYTF
TGTGCCAGCAGCCCCCACTCCGGGACAGGGGGTGGCTACACCTTC
>TRBJ2-1|.|.|TRBV19
CASSPLAHEQFF
TGTGCCAGTAGCCCCTTAGCCCATGAGCAGTTCTTC
>TRBJ1-3|.|.|TRBV30
CAWSRRDWRDGDTIYF
TGTGCCTGGAGTCGGAGGGACTGGCGGGATGGGGACACCATATATTTT
>TRBJ2-5|.|.|TRBV30
CAWIPPRLETQYF
TGTGCCTGGATCCCCCCTAGACTAGAGACCCAGTACTTC
>TRBJ2-5|.|.|TRBV11-3
CASSLKTREETQYF
TGTGCCAGCAGCCTAAAGACTAGAGAAGAGACCCAGTACTTC
>TRBJ2-7|once|.|TRBV7-9
CASSLVLSSYEQYF
TGTGCCAGCAGCTTAGTTCTGAGCTCCTACGAGCAGTACTTC
>TRBJ2-5|.|TRBD2|TRBV4-2
CASSQELAGGLGETQYF
TGTGCCAGCAGCCAGGAGTTAGCGGGAGGGCTGGGGGAGACCCAGTACTTC
>TRBJ1-1|.|.|TRBV28
CASSPASGVHTEAFF
TGTGCCAGCAGCCCCGCATCCGGGGTTCACACTGAAGCTTTCTTT
>TRBJ2-3|.|TRBD2|TRBV18
CASSRNRRGSGSTDTQYF
TGTGCCAGCTCACGGAACAGGAGGGGTAGCGGGAGCACAGATACGCAGTATTTT
>TRBJ2-7|.|.|TRBV19
CASSGDTELEYEQYF
TGTGCCAGTAGTGGGGACACCGAACTAGAATACGAGCAGTACTTC